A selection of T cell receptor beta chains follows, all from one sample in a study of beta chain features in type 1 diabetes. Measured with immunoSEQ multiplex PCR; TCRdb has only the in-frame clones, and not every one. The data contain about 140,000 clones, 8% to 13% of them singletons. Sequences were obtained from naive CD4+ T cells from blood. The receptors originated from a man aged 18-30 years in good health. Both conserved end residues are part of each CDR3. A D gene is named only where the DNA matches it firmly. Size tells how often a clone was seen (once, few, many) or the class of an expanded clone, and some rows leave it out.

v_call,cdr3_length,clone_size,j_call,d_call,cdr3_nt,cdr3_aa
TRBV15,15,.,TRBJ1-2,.,TGTGCCACCAGCAGAGATCTAGTAGGAGATGATGGCTACACCTTC,CATSRDLVGDDGYTF
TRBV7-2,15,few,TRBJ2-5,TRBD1,TGTGCCAGCAGCGTGGACAGGGGGAGGTCGGAGACCCAGTACTTC,CASSVDRGRSETQYF
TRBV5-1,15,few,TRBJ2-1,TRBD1,TGCGCCAGCAGCTTGCTGACAGGGGGCAACAATGAGCAGTTCTTC,CASSLLTGGNNEQFF
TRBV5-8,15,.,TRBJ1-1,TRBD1,TGTGCCAGCAGAGATGACAGGGTCCACAACACTGAAGCTTTCTTT,CASRDDRVHNTEAFF
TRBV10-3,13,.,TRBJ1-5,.,TGTGCCATCAGAGCGGACCCCAATCAGCCCCAGCATTTT,CAIRADPNQPQHF
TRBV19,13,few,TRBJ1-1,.,TGTGCCAGTAGTACGAGAGGAGGAACTGAAGCTTTCTTT,CASSTRGGTEAFF
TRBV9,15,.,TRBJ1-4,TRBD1,TGTGCCAGCAGCGGCTACAGGGGGCGCCGAGAAAAACTGTTTTTT,CASSGYRGRREKLFF
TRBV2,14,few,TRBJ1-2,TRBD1,TGTGCCAGCAGTGTACAGGGGCAGGACTATGGCTACACCTTC,CASSVQGQDYGYTF
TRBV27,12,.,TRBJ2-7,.,TGTGCCAGCAGAGAAGGGGTGGGCGAGCAGTACTTC,CASREGVGEQYF
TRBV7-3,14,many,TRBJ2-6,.,TGTGCCAGCAGCCCCGTTCCTGGGGCCAACGTCCTGACTTTC,CASSPVPGANVLTF
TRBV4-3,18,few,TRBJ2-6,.,TGCGCCAGCAGCCAATCGAGGAGGGGTAAATCTGGGGCCAACGTCCTGACTTTC,CASSQSRRGKSGANVLTF
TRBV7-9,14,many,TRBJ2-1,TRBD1,TGTGCCAGCAGCCGCCCGGGACAGGGGAATCTCCCGTTCTTC,CASSRPGQGNLPFF
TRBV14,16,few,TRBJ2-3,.,TGTGCCAGCAGTGAGTCGTGGGGGGGCTTTACAGATACGCAGTATTTT,CASSESWGGFTDTQYF
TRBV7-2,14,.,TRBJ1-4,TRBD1,TGTGCCAGCAGCCCCGGGACAGGGCTGGAAAAACTGTTTTTT,CASSPGTGLEKLFF
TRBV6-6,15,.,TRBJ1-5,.,TGTGCCAGCACATCGGGAGAGTATAGCAATCAGCCCCAGCATTTT,CASTSGEYSNQPQHF
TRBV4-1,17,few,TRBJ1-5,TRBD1,TGCGCCAGCAGCCAAGGGGGTGCGACAGGGGGCAATCAGCCCCAGCATTTT,CASSQGGATGGNQPQHF